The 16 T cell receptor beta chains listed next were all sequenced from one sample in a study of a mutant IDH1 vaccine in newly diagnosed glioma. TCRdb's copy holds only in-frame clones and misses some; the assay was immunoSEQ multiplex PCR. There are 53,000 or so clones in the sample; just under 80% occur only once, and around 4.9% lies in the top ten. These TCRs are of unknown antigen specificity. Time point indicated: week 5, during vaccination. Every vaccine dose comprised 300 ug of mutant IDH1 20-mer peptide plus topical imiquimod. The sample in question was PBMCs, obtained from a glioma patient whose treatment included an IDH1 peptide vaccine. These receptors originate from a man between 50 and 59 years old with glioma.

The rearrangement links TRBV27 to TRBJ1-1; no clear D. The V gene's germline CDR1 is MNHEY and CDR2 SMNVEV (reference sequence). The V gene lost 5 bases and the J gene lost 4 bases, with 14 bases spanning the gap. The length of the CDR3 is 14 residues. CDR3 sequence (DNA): TGTGCCAGCAGTAGGACCGCCTGGAGCACTGAAGCTTTCTTT. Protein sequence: CASSRTAWSTEAFF.

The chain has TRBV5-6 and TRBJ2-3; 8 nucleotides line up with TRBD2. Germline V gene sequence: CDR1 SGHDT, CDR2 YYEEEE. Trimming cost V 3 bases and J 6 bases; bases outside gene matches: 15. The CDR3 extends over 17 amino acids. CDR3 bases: TGTGCCAGCAGCTCAGGGCTTACGGGGGGGCTGAAGGATACGCAGTATTTT. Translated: CASSSGLTGGLKDTQYF. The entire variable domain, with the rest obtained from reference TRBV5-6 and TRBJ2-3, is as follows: DAGVTQSPTHLIKTRGQQVTLRCSPKSGHDTVSWYQQALGQGPQFIFQYYEEEERQRGNFPDRFSGHQFPNYSSELNVNALLLGDSALYLCASSSGLTGGLKDTQYFGPGTRLTVL.

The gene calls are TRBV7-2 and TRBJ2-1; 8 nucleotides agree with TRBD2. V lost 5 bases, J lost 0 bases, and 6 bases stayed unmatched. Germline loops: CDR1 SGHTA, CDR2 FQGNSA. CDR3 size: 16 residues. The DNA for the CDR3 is TGTGCCAGCAGCCCCGAGCGGGGGAGCTCCTACAATGAGCAGTTCTTC. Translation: CASSPERGSSYNEQFF.

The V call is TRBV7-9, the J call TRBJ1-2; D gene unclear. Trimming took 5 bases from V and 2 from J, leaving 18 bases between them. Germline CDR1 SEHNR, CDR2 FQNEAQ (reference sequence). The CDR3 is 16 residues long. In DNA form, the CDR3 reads TGTGCCAGCAGCCCTGCTGGGCTCGCTGTGAACTATGGCTACACCTTC. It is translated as CASSPAGLAVNYGYTF. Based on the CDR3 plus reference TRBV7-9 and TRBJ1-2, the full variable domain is DTGVSQNPRHKITKRGQNVTFRCDPISEHNRLYWYRQTLGQGPEFLTYFQNEAQLEKSRLLSDRFSAERPKGSFSTLEIQRTEQGDSAMYLCASSPAGLAVNYGYTFGSGTRLTVV.

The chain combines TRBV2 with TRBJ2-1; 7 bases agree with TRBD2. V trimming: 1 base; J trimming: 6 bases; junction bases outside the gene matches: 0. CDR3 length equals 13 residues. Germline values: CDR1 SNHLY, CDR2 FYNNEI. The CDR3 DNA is TGTGCCAGCAGTGAAGGGACTAGCAATGAGCAGTTCTTC. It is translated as CASSEGTSNEQFF.

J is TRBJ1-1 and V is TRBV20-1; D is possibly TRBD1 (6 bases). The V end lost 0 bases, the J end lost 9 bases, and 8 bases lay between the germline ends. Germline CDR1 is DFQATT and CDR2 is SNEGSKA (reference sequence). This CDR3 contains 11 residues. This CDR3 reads CSAREGAKAFF. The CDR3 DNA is TGCAGTGCTAGAGAGGGGGCAAAAGCTTTCTTT.

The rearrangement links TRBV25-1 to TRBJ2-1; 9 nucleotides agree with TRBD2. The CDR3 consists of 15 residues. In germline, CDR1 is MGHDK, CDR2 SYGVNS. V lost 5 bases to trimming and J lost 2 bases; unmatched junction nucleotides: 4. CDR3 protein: CASSQRGDTYNEQFF. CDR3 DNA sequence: TGTGCCAGCAGTCAGCGGGGGGACACCTACAATGAGCAGTTCTTC.

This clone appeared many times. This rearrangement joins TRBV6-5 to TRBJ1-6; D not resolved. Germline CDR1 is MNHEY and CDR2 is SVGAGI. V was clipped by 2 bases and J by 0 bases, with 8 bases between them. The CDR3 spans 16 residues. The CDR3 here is CASSYGPSSYNSPLHF. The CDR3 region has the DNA TGTGCCAGCAGTTACGGCCCCAGCTCCTATAATTCACCCCTCCACTTT.

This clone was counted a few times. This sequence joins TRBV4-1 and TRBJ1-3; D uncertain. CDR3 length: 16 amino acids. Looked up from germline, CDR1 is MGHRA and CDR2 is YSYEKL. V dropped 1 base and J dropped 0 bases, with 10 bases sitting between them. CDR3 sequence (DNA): TGCGCCAGCAGCCAAGCATTCGGCTTCTCTGGAAACACCATATATTTT. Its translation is CASSQAFGFSGNTIYF.

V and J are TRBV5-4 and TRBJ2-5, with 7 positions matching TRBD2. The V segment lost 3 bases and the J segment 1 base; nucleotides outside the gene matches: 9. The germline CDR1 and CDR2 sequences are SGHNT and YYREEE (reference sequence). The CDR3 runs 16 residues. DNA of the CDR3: TGTGCCAGCAGCTACTCTAGCGGTGCTATCCAAGAGACCCAGTACTTC. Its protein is CASSYSSGAIQETQYF. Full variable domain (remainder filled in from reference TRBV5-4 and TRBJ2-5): ETGVTQSPTHLIKTRGQQVTLRCSSQSGHNTVSWYQQALGQGPQFIFQYYREEENGRGNFPPRFSGLQFPNYSSELNVNALELDDSALYLCASSYSSGAIQETQYFGPGTRLLVL.

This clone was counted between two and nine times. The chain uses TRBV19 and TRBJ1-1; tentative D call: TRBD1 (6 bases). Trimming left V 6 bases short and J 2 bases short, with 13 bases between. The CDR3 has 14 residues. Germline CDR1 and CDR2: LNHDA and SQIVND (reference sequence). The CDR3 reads CASRSGTPNTEAFF. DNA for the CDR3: TGTGCCAGTAGGTCCGGGACACCAAACACTGAAGCTTTCTTT.

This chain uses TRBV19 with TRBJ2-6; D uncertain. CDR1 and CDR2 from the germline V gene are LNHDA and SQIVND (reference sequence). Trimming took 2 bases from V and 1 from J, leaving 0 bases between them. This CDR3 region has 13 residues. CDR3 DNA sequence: TGTGCCAGTAGTATATCTGGGGCCAACGTCCTGACTTTC. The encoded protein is CASSISGANVLTF.

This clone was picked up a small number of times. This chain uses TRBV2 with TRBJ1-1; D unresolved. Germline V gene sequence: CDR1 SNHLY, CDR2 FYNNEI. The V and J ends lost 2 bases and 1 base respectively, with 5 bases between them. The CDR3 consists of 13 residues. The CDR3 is CASSEWGNTEAFF. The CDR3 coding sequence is TGTGCCAGCAGTGAATGGGGGAACACTGAAGCTTTCTTT.

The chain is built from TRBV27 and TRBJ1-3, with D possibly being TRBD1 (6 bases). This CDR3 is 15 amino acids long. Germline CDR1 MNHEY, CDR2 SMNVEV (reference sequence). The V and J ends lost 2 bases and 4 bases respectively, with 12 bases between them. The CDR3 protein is CASSLTQGSGNTIYF. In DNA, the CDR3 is TGTGCCAGCAGTTTAACTCAGGGGTCGGGAAACACCATATATTTT.

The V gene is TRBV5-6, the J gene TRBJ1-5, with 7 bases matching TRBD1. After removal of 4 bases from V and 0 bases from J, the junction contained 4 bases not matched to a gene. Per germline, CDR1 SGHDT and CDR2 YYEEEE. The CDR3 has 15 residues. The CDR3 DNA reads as TGTGCCAGCAGCAGGGGACAGCATAGCAATCAGCCCCAGCATTTT. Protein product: CASSRGQHSNQPQHF.

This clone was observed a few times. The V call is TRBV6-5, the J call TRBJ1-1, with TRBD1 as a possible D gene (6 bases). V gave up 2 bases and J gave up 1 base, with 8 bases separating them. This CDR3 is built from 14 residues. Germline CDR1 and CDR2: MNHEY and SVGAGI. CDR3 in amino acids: CASSYLQGNTEAFF. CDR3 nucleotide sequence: TGTGCCAGCAGTTACCTACAGGGGAACACTGAAGCTTTCTTT.